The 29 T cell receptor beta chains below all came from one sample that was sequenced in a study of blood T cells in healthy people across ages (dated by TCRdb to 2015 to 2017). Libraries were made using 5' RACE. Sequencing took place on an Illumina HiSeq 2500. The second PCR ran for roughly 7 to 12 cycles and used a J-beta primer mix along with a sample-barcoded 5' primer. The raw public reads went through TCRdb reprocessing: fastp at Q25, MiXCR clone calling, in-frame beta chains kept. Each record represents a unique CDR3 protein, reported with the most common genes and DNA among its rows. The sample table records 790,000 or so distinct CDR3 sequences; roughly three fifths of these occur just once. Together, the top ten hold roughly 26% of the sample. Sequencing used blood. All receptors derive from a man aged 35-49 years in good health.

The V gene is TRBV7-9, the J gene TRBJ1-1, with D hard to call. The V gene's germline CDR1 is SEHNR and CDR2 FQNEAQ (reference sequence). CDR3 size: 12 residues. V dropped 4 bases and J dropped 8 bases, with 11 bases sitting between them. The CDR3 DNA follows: TGTGCCAGCAGCTCACGGGCCTACGAAGCTTTCTTT. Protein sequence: CASSSRAYEAFF.

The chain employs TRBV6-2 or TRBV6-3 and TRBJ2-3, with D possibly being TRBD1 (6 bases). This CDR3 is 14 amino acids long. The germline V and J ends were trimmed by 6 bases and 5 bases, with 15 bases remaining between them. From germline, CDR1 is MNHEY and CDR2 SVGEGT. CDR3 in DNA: TGTGCCAGCAGCCCGATCTCACAGGGAGATACGCAGTATTTT. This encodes CASSPISQGDTQYF.

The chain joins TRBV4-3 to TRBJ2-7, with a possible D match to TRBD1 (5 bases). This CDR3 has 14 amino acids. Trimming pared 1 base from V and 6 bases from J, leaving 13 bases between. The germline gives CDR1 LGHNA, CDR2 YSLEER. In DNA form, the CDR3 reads TGCGCCAGCAGCCAAGTTTGGCAGGGCGGCGAGCAGTACTTC. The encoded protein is CASSQVWQGGEQYF.

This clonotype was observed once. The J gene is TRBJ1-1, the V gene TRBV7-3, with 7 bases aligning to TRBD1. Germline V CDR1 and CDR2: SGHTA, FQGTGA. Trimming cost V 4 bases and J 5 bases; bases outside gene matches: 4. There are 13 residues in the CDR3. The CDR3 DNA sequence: TGTGCCAGCAGCTGGGGACAGCAAACTGAAGCTTTCTTT. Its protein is CASSWGQQTEAFF.

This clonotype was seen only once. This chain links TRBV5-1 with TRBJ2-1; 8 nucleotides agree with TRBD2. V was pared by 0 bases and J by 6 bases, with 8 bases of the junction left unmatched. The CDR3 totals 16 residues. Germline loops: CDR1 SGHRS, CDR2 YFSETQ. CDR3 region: CASSLETGGRSNEQFF. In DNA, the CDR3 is TGCGCCAGCAGCTTGGAGACCGGCGGGAGGAGCAATGAGCAGTTCTTC.

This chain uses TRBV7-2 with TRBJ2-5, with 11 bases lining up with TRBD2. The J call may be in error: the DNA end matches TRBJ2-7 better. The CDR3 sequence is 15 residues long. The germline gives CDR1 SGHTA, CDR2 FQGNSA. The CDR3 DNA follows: TGTGCCAGCAGCTCTGAGACTAGCGGGAAGAACGAGCAGTACTTC. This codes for CASSSETSGKNEQYF.

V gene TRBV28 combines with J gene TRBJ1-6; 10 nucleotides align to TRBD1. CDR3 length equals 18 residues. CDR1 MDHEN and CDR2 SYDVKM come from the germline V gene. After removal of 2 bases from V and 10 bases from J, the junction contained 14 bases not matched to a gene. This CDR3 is CASSLPPGTGVRESPLHF. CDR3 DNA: TGTGCCAGCAGTTTACCCCCCGGGACAGGGGTAAGGGAATCACCCCTCCACTTT.

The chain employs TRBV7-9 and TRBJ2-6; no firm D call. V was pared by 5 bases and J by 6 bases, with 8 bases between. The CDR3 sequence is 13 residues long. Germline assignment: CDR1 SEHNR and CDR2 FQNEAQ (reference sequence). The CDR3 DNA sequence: TGTGCCAGCAGCGCGCTTTTGGCCAACGTCCTGACTTTC. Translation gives CASSALLANVLTF.

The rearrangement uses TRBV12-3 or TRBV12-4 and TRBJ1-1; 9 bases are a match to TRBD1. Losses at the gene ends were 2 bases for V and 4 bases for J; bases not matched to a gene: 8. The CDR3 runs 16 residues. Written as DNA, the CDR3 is TGTGCCAGCAGTTTAACAGGGGGCGCGGGTTCCACTGAAGCTTTCTTT. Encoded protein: CASSLTGGAGSTEAFF.

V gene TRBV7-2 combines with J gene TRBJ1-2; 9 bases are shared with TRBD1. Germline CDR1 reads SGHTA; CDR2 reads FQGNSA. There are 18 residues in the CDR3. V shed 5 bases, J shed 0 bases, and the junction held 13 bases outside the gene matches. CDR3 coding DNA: TGTGCCAGCAGCCCGCGAAGTCTTGGACAGGGGTCTAACTATGGCTACACCTTC. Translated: CASSPRSLGQGSNYGYTF.

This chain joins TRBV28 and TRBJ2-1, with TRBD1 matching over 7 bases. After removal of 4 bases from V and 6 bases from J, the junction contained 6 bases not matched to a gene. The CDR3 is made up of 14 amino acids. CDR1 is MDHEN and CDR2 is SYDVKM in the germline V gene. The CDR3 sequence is CASSSAGTANEQFF. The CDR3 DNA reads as TGTGCCAGCAGTTCGGCCGGGACAGCCAATGAGCAGTTCTTC.

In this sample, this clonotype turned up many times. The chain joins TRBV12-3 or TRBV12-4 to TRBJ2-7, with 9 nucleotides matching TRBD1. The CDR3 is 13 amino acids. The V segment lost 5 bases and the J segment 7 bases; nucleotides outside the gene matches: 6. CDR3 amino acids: CASSMGTGREQYF. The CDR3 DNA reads TGTGCCAGCAGTATGGGGACAGGGAGGGAGCAGTACTTC.

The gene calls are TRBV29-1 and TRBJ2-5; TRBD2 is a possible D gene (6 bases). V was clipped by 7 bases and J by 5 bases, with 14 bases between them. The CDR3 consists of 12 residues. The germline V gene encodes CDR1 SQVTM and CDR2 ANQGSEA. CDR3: CSAARRGETQYF. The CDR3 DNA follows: TGCAGCGCTGCCCGTCGGGGGGAGACCCAGTACTTC.

The CDR3 is CASSPRLPPYNEQFF. CDR3 in DNA: TGTGCCAGCAGTCCCCGGCTACCCCCGTACAATGAGCAGTTCTTC. This chain links TRBV27 with TRBJ2-1; D unresolved. The V end was cut by 5 bases, the J end by 4 bases, with 15 bases between. Germline V gene sequence: CDR1 MNHEY, CDR2 SMNVEV (reference sequence). CDR3 length: 15 amino acids.

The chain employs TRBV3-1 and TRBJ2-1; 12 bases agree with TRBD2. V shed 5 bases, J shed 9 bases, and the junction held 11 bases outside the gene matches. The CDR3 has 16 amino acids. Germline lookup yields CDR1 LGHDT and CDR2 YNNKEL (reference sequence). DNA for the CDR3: TGTGCCAGCAGCACGACGCGGGCTAGCGGGAGGGGTGAGCAGTTCTTC. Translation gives CASSTTRASGRGEQFF.

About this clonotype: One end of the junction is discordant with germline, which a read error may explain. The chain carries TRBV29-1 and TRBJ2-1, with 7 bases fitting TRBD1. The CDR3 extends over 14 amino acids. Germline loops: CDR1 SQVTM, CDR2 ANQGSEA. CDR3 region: CSVEQQGSFNEQFF. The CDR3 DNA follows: TGCAGCGTTGAGCAACAGGGGTCCTTCAATGAGCAGTTCTTC.

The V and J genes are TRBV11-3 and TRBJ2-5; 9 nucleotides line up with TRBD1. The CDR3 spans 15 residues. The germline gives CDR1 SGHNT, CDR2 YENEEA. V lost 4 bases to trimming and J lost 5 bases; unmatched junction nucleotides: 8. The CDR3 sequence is CASSSGQGSQETQYF. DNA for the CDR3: TGTGCCAGCAGCTCAGGACAGGGGAGTCAGGAGACCCAGTACTTC.

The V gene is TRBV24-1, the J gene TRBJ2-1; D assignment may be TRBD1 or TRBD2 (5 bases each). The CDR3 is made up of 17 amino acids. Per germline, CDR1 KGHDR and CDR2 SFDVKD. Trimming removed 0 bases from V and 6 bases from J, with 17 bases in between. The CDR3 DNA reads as TGTGCCACCAGTGATTTGCACCGGGACCACCATCCCAATGAGCAGTTCTTC. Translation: CATSDLHRDHHPNEQFF.

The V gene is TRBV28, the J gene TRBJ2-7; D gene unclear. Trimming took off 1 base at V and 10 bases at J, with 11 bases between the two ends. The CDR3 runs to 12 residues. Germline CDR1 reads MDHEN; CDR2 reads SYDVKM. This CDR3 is CASSLLPKDQYF. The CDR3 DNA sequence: TGTGCCAGCAGTTTATTACCGAAGGACCAGTACTTC.

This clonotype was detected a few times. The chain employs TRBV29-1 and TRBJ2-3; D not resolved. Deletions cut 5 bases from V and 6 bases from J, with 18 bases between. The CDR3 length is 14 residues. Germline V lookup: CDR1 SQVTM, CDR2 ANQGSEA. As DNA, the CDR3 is TGCAGCGTTTCGGCGTGGGAAGTTTCCGATACGCAGTATTTT. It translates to CSVSAWEVSDTQYF.

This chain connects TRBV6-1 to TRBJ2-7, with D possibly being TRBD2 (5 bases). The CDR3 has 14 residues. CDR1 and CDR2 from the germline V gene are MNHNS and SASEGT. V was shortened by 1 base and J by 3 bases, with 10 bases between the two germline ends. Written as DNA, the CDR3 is TGTGCCAGCAGTGAAGTCTACGGGGACTACGAGCAGTACTTC. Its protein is CASSEVYGDYEQYF.

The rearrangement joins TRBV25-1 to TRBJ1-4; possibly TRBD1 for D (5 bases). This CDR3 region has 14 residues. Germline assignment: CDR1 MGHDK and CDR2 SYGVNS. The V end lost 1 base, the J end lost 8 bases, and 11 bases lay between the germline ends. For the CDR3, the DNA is TGTGCCAGCAGTGAATGGGGCAGAACGGAAAAACTGTTTTTT. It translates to CASSEWGRTEKLFF.

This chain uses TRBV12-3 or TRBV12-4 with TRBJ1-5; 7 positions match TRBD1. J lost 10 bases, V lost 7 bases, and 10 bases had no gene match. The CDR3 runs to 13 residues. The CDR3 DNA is TGTGCCAGCAAAACAGGGGCCCCTTCCCCCCAGCATTTT. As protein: CASKTGAPSPQHF.

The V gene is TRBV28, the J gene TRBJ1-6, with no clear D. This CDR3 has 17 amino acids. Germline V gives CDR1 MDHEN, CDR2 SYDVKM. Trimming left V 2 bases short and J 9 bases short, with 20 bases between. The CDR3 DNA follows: TGTGCCAGCAGTTTACGTCTTAACTACCGGTCGGGTTCACCCCTCCACTTT. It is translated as CASSLRLNYRSGSPLHF. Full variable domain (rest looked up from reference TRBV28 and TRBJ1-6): DVKVTQSSRYLVKRTGEKVFLECVQDMDHENMFWYRQDPGLGLRLIYFSYDVKMKEKGDIPEGYSVSREKKERFSLILESASTNQTSMYLCASSLRLNYRSGSPLHFGNGTRLTVT.

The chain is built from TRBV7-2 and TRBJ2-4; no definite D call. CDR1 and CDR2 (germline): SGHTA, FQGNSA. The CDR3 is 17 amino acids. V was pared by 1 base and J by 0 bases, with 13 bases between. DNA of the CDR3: TGTGCCAGCAGCTTAGTGCCAGAGATGGTAGCCAAAAACATTCAGTACTTC. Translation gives CASSLVPEMVAKNIQYF. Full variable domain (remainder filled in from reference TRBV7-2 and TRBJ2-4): GAGVSQSPSNKVTEKGKDVELRCDPISGHTALYWYRQSLGQGLEFLIYFQGNSAPDKSGLPSDRFSAERTGGSVSTLTIQRTQQEDSAVYLCASSLVPEMVAKNIQYFGAGTRLSVL.

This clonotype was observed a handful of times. CDR3 loop: CASSREGDTGELFF. Here the CDR3 DNA reads TGTGCCAGCAGCCGAGAGGGTGACACCGGGGAGCTGTTTTTT. This chain links TRBV25-1 with TRBJ2-2; the D gene is possibly TRBD2 (5 bases). V shed 6 bases and J shed 3 bases, with 11 bases lying between them. Germline V gives CDR1 MGHDK, CDR2 SYGVNS. This CDR3 is built from 14 residues.

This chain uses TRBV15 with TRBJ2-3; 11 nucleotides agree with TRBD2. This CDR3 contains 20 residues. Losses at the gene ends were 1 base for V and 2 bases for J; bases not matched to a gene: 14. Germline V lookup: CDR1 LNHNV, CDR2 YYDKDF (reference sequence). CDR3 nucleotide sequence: TGTGCCACCAGCAGAGTAACCGGGACTAGCGGTAGGGGTTTCACAGATACGCAGTATTTT. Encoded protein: CATSRVTGTSGRGFTDTQYF.

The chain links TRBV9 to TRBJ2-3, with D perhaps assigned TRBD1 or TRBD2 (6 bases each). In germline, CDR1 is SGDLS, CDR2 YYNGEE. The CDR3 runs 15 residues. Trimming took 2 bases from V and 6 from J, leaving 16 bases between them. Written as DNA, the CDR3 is TGTGCCAGCAGCGTTAGCGGTCAAGGGGGGGATACGCAGTATTTT. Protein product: CASSVSGQGGDTQYF.

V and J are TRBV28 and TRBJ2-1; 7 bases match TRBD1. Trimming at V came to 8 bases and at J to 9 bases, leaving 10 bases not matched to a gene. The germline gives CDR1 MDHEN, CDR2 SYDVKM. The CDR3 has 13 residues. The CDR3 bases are TGTGCCAGCCTCGACAGGGCGGATGGTGAGCAGTTCTTC. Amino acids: CASLDRADGEQFF.